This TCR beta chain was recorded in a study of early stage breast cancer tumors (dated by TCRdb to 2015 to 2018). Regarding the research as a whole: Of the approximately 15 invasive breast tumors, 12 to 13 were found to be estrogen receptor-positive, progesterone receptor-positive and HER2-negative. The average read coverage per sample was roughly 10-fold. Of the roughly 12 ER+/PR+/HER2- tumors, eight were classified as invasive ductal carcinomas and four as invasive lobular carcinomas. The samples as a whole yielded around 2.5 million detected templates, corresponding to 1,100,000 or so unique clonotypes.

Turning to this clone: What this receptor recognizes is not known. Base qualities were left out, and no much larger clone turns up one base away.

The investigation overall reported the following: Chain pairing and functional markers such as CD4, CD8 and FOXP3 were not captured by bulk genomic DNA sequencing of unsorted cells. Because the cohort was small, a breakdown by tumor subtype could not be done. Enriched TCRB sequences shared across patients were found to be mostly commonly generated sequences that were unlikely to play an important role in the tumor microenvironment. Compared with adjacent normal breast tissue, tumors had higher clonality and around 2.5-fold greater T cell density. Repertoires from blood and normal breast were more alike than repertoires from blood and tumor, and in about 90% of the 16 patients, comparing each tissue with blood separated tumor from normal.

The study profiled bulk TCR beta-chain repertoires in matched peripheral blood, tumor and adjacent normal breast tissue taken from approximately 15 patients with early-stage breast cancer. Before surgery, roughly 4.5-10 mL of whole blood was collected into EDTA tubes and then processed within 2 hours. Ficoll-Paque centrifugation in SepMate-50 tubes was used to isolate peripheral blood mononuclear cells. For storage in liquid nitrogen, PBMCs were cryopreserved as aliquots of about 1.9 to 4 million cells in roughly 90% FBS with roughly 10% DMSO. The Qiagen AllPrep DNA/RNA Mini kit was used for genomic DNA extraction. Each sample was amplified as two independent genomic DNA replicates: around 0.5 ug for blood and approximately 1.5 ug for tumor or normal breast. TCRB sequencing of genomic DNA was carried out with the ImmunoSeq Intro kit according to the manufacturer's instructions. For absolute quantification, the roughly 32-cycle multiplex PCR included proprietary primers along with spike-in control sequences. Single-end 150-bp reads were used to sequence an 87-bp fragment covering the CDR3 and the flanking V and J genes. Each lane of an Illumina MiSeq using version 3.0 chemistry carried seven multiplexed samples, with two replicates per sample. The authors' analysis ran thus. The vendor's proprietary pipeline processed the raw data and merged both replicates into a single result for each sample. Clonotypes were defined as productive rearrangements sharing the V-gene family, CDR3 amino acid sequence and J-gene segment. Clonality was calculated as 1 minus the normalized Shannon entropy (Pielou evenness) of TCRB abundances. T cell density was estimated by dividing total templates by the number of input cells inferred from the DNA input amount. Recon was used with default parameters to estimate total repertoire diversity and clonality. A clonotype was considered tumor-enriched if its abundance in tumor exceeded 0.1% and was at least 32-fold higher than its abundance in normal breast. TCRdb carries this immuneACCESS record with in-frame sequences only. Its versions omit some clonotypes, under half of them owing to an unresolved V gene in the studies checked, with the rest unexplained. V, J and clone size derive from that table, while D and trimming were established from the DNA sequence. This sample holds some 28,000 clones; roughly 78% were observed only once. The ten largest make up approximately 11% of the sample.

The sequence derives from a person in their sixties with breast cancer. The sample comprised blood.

The CDR3 region: CASSLAGFRGAQPQHF. The DNA is TGTGCCAGCAGCTTGGCGGGGTTCAGGGGGGCGCAGCCCCAGCATTTT. This sequence uses TRBV5-6 and TRBJ1-5; 7 central nucleotides agree with TRBD1. The germline V gene specifies SGHDT as CDR1 and YYEEEE as CDR2. Taken from cysteine to phenylalanine, the CDR3 has 16 residues. Just CDR3 DNA is preserved here, 48 bases in frame from base 1. Trimming takes 0 bases off V and 7 bases off J; junction bases not matched to a gene: 10.